This T cell receptor (beta chain) derives from a study of blood T cell repertoires in COVID-19. Study details: Material from acute and convalescent COVID-19 was sourced from the United States, Italy and Spain. T cells, B-cell-depleted T cells, or PBMCs supplied cDNA or gDNA.

V dropped 0 bases and J dropped 2 bases, with 11 bases sitting between them. In germline, CDR1 is SGHKS, CDR2 YYEKEE (reference sequence). This CDR3 spans 15 amino acids. In the authors' methods: Using reference gene primer amplification, nucleated cell counts were estimated. Some clones are missing from TCRdb's copy, which holds only in-frame ones; the method was immunoSEQ multiplex PCR. The V and J calls and the clone size are those of that table, but D and trimming were determined from the DNA. The sample has a few hundred thousand clones; around 85% are singletons. The sample was peripheral blood. This chain uses TRBV5-5 with TRBJ2-5; no definite D call. The TCR was taken from a woman in her 70s with acute or convalescent COVID-19. The CDR3 nucleotides read TGTGCCAGCAGCTTGGCGTCAGGCAAACAAGAGACCCAGTACTTC. It encodes CASSLASGKQETQYF.